Listed here are 25 T cell receptor beta chains from one sample, sequenced in a study of cytomegalovirus exposure and HLA in healthy donors. The study ran its PCR with 60 Vbeta and 13 Jbeta primers. Assay: immunoSEQ multiplex PCR; the TCRdb copy retains only in-frame clones and omits some. This listing includes 70,000 or so clones. Sequencing used PBMCs. The receptors were gathered from a man aged 35 to 55 in good health and CMV-seronegative.

J is TRBJ1-2 and V is TRBV4-3, with 7 bases fitting TRBD1. The CDR3 has 14 residues. V dropped 0 bases and J dropped 6; count of bases not matched to a gene: 4. The germline gives CDR1 LGHNA, CDR2 YSLEER. For the CDR3, the DNA is TGCGCCAGCAGCCAAGATTCCGGGACAGATGGCTACACCTTC. It yields the protein CASSQDSGTDGYTF.

The V and J genes are TRBV5-4 and TRBJ1-4; D is possibly TRBD1 (6 bases). The V and J ends lost 2 bases and 8 bases respectively, with 16 bases between them. From germline, CDR1 is SGHNT and CDR2 YYREEE (reference sequence). The length of the CDR3 is 15 residues. This CDR3 reads CASSFSRTAQEKLFF. In DNA, the CDR3 is TGTGCCAGCAGCTTTTCCCGGACAGCACAAGAAAAACTGTTTTTT.

The chain links TRBV7-2 to TRBJ2-5; D gene uncertain. Trimming took off 5 bases at V and 4 bases at J, with 11 bases between the two ends. Germline lookup yields CDR1 SGHTA and CDR2 FQGNSA. CDR3 length: 13 residues. The CDR3 nucleotides are TGTGCCAGCAGCCCAAATACTGGAGAGACCCAGTACTTC. Translated, it gives CASSPNTGETQYF.

This sequence joins TRBV29-1 and TRBJ2-5; D is perhaps TRBD2 (5 bases). Germline V CDR1 and CDR2: SQVTM, ANQGSEA. This CDR3 is built from 12 residues. V was pared by 3 bases and J by 3 bases, with 8 bases between. The CDR3 is CSVDSGEETQYF. The CDR3 coding sequence is TGCAGCGTTGATTCCGGGGAAGAGACCCAGTACTTC.

The gene calls are TRBV4-3 and TRBJ1-4; D possibly corresponds to TRBD1 (6 bases). This CDR3 has 15 residues. Trimming shortened V by 1 base and J by 6 bases, and 12 bases separated the two germline ends. Germline V gene data show CDR1 as LGHNA and CDR2 as YSLEER. This CDR3 is CASSQVQGYHEKLFF. The CDR3 DNA sequence: TGCGCCAGCAGCCAAGTACAGGGTTATCATGAAAAACTGTTTTTT.

This rearrangement joins TRBV7-2 to TRBJ2-7, with a possible D match to TRBD2 (5 bases). The V gene lost 5 bases and the J gene lost 2 bases, with 16 bases spanning the gap. CDR1 and CDR2 (germline): SGHTA, FQGNSA. The CDR3 is 15 amino acids. CDR3 sequence (DNA): TGTGCCAGCAGCACCCCCCTGCGGGTAACCTACGAGCAGTACTTC. Residues: CASSTPLRVTYEQYF.

V gene TRBV6-4 combines with J gene TRBJ2-4; 9 bases are shared with TRBD2. The CDR3 has 18 residues. The germline gives CDR1 MRHNA, CDR2 SNTAGT. J gave up 3 bases and V 2 bases, and 11 bases lay outside the gene matches. The CDR3 DNA follows: TGTGCCAGCAGTGACGGCGGGGGGGCCATTGTGGACAAAAACATTCAGTACTTC. It codes for CASSDGGGAIVDKNIQYF.

The chain joins TRBV5-1 to TRBJ1-1; TRBD1 might be the D (6 bases). The CDR3 spans 16 residues. Trimming left V 4 bases short and J 4 bases short, with 20 bases between. Germline V gene lookup returns CDR1 SGHRS and CDR2 YFSETQ. The CDR3 region has the DNA TGCGCCAGCAGCAATTCTTATGGGGGCCCGGGCACTGAAGCTTTCTTT. Translation: CASSNSYGGPGTEAFF.

The chain employs TRBV18 and TRBJ2-3; TRBD2 aligns across 15 bases. V gave up 3 bases and J gave up 4 bases; unmatched junction bases: 8. Germline CDR1 and CDR2: KGHSH and LQKENI. The CDR3 covers 18 residues. The CDR3 sequence: CASSPPGLAGGRADTQYF. The CDR3 DNA reads as TGTGCCAGCTCACCCCCGGGACTAGCGGGGGGCCGCGCAGATACGCAGTATTTT.

The V gene is TRBV7-9, the J gene TRBJ2-5; D is possibly TRBD1 (6 bases). The J call is uncertain, as TRBJ2-7 better fits the DNA end. The CDR3 sequence is 15 residues long. Germline V lookup: CDR1 SEHNR, CDR2 FQNEAQ (reference sequence). The CDR3 loop reads CASSLLETGVYEQYF. The CDR3 DNA sequence: TGTGCCAGCAGCCTCCTCGAGACAGGCGTTTACGAGCAGTACTTC.

V usage is TRBV27 and J usage is TRBJ1-5; 7 bases align to TRBD1. The CDR3 has 15 amino acids. The germline gives CDR1 MNHEY, CDR2 SMNVEV (reference sequence). Trimming removed 2 bases from V and 5 bases from J; junction bases left unmatched: 6. CDR3 nucleotides: TGTGCCAGCAGTTTAAACAGGGGAGAGTATCAGCCCCAGCATTTT. This encodes CASSLNRGEYQPQHF.

V gene TRBV4-3 combines with J gene TRBJ1-5, with 8 bases aligning to TRBD1. The CDR3 sequence is 15 residues long. Germline trimming cut 3 bases from V and 7 bases from J; bases unmatched to any gene: 8. Germline V lookup: CDR1 LGHNA, CDR2 YSLEER. CDR3 sequence reads: CASSQTTGAGQPQHF. The DNA of the CDR3 is TGCGCCAGCAGCCAGACGACAGGGGCTGGGCAGCCCCAGCATTTT.

The V gene is TRBV5-6, the J gene TRBJ2-7, with D uncertain. The germline gives CDR1 SGHDT, CDR2 YYEEEE. CDR3 size: 14 residues. The V gene lost 2 bases and the J gene lost 6 bases, with 15 bases spanning the gap. The CDR3 nucleotides are TGTGCCAGCAGCTTTGACCGGGTAGCCCCCGAGCAGTACTTC. Its translation: CASSFDRVAPEQYF.

The chain uses TRBV6-6 and TRBJ2-1, with 9 bases identical to TRBD2. CDR1 is MNHNY, CDR2 SVGAGI, per germline (reference sequence). CDR3 length: 15 residues. J was trimmed by 1 base and V by 5 bases; bases with no gene match: 3. The chain's CDR3 is CASSLAGPSYNEQFF. CDR3 bases: TGTGCCAGCAGTCTAGCGGGGCCTTCCTACAATGAGCAGTTCTTC.

The V call is TRBV19, the J call TRBJ2-5, with D possibly matching TRBD1 (6 bases). TRBJ2-7 matches the DNA end more closely, so the J call is doubtful. The germline CDR1 and CDR2 sequences are LNHDA and SQIVND (reference sequence). This CDR3 has 14 residues. CDR3 in DNA: TGTGCCAGTAGTATCCTAAAGGGGGCCTACGAGCAGTACTTC. This translates into CASSILKGAYEQYF.

This chain uses TRBV29-1 with TRBJ2-1, with TRBD2 identical over 8 bases. V dropped 4 bases and J dropped 4; count of bases not matched to a gene: 6. Germline V gives CDR1 SQVTM, CDR2 ANQGSEA. The CDR3 is made up of 14 amino acids. For the CDR3, the DNA is TGCAGCGTTGGAGCGGGAGTGTTATACAATGAGCAGTTCTTC. Amino acids: CSVGAGVLYNEQFF.

The chain links TRBV29-1 to TRBJ2-5; 9 bases fit TRBD1. The DNA end is more similar to TRBJ2-7, so the J call may be wrong. Looked up from germline, CDR1 is SQVTM and CDR2 is ANQGSEA. CDR3 length: 12 amino acids. CDR3 bases: TGCAGCGTTCCCGGACAGGGGTACGAGCAGTACTTC. As protein: CSVPGQGYEQYF.

The chain links TRBV5-1 to TRBJ2-7, with 7 bases matching TRBD1. CDR3 length: 13 residues. Germline assignment: CDR1 SGHRS and CDR2 YFSETQ. V lost 4 bases to trimming and J lost 5 bases; unmatched junction nucleotides: 6. The CDR3, as DNA: TGCGCCAGCAGCATCAGACAGGGAAACGAGCAGTACTTC. Translating it yields CASSIRQGNEQYF. Supplemented by reference TRBV5-1 and TRBJ2-7, the full variable domain reads KAGVTQTPRYLIKTRGQQVTLSCSPISGHRSVSWYQQTPGQGLQFLFEYFSETQRNKGNFPGRFSGRQFSNSRSEMNVSTLELGDSALYLCASSIRQGNEQYFGPGTRLTVT.

CDR3 DNA sequence: TGTGCCAGTACAGGGGGCTGGGGACTAGCGGCAAACAATGAGCAGTTCTTC. Encoded protein: CASTGGWGLAANNEQFF. J is TRBJ2-1 and V is TRBV19, with 11 bases lining up with TRBD2. The CDR3 is made up of 17 amino acids. From germline, CDR1 is LNHDA and CDR2 SQIVND (reference sequence). J gave up 5 bases and V 7 bases, and 13 bases lay outside the gene matches.

Of note for this clone: A read error may produce the germline difference seen at one junction end. In the same sample, other DNA sequences code for this CDR3. The chain uses TRBV6-6 and TRBJ2-7; the match to TRBD1 covers 7 bases. CDR1 is MNHNY, CDR2 SVGAGI, per germline (reference sequence). The CDR3 is made up of 14 amino acids. The DNA of the CDR3 is TGCGCCAGCAGTCCCCTACAGGGGACCTACGAGCAGTACTTC. Protein: CASSPLQGTYEQYF.

This chain connects TRBV28 to TRBJ1-1; D is unresolved. Germline V gene lookup returns CDR1 MDHEN and CDR2 SYDVKM. Trimming removed 2 bases from V and 11 bases from J, with 18 bases in between. The CDR3 length is 14 residues. The chain's CDR3 is CASSLVLTLEAAFF. In nucleotides, the CDR3 is TGTGCCAGCAGTTTAGTGCTGACTCTGGAGGCGGCTTTCTTT.

The V gene is TRBV5-1, the J gene TRBJ1-4; the match to TRBD1 covers 7 bases. The CDR3 loop spans 19 amino acids. CDR1 is SGHRS, CDR2 YFSETQ, per germline. V was pared by 0 bases and J by 5 bases, with 16 bases of the junction left unmatched. CDR3 loop: CASSLGFKGGGQLNEKLFF. In DNA, the CDR3 is TGCGCCAGCAGCTTGGGATTTAAAGGGGGCGGTCAACTAAATGAAAAACTGTTTTTT.

The chain uses TRBV10-3 and TRBJ2-3; 13 nucleotides agree with TRBD2. The CDR3 totals 16 residues. Germline V lookup: CDR1 ENHRY, CDR2 SYGVKD. V shed 6 bases and J 1 base; nucleotides not matched to a gene: 4. CDR3 DNA: TGTGCCATCAGGGGGACTAGCGGGGAAGGCACAGATACGCAGTATTTT. It translates to CAIRGTSGEGTDTQYF.

This chain connects TRBV5-1 to TRBJ1-6; no reliable D call. V was pared by 7 bases and J by 7 bases, with 12 bases between. The CDR3 is 13 amino acids. CDR1 and CDR2 from the germline V gene are SGHRS and YFSETQ. The CDR3 coding sequence is TGCGCCAGCCGCCCCGGGGTAAATTCACCCCTCCACTTT. Protein sequence: CASRPGVNSPLHF. Full variable domain (outside the CDR3, taken from reference TRBV5-1 and TRBJ1-6): KAGVTQTPRYLIKTRGQQVTLSCSPISGHRSVSWYQQTPGQGLQFLFEYFSETQRNKGNFPGRFSGRQFSNSRSEMNVSTLELGDSALYLCASRPGVNSPLHFGNGTRLTVT.

The chain carries TRBV27 and TRBJ1-2, with D perhaps matching TRBD1 (6 bases). Germline V gives CDR1 MNHEY, CDR2 SMNVEV (reference sequence). The ends were cut back, 3 bases at V and 8 bases at J, with 13 bases in the middle. CDR3 size: 13 residues. Written as DNA, the CDR3 is TGTGCCAGCAGTTTGGGGGGGGGCGACGGCTACACCTTC. This codes for CASSLGGGDGYTF.